This entry lists 29 T cell receptor beta chains sequenced from one sample in a study of blood T cell repertoires in COVID-19. The table came from immunoSEQ multiplex PCR; TCRdb's copy has only in-frame clones and leaves some out. The data contain fewer than 300,000 clones, approximately 90% of them singletons. The sequenced sample consisted of PBMCs or T cells enriched from blood (not recorded which). The origin of the receptors is a woman aged 40 to 50 with acute COVID-19.

V and J are TRBV6-5 and TRBJ1-2; TRBD1 matches 9 bases. The CDR3 extends over 13 amino acids. V shed 5 bases, J shed 6 bases, and the junction held 4 bases outside the gene matches. Germline lookup yields CDR1 MNHEY and CDR2 SVGAGI. CDR3 in DNA: TGTGCCAGCAGTAGGGACAGGGTGGATGGCTACACCTTC. Protein product: CASSRDRVDGYTF.

The rearrangement joins TRBV7-2 to TRBJ2-3; no clear D. There are 15 residues in the CDR3. Germline values: CDR1 SGHTA, CDR2 FQGNSA. V was clipped by 5 bases and J by 1 base, with 13 bases between them. The CDR3 coding sequence is TGTGCCAGCAGCCCTCCTCACTTGGGCACAGATACGCAGTATTTT. This translates into CASSPPHLGTDTQYF. The variable domain in full, completed from reference TRBV7-2 and TRBJ2-3, reads GAGVSQSPSNKVTEKGKDVELRCDPISGHTALYWYRQSLGQGLEFLIYFQGNSAPDKSGLPSDRFSAERTGGSVSTLTIQRTQQEDSAVYLCASSPPHLGTDTQYFGPGTRLTVL.

The V and J genes are TRBV4-3 and TRBJ1-2; 11 nucleotides agree with TRBD1. Germline V gives CDR1 LGHNA, CDR2 YSLEER. The trim removed 1 base at V and 7 bases at J, leaving 5 bases unmatched. The CDR3 runs to 15 residues. This CDR3 is CASSQGTGGYRGYTF. The CDR3 coding sequence is TGCGCCAGCAGCCAAGGGACAGGGGGCTATCGTGGCTACACCTTC.

The chain links TRBV9 to TRBJ2-3; 8 bases line up with TRBD1. The CDR3 length is 15 residues. The J segment lost 2 bases and the V segment lost 2 bases, leaving 4 bases of the junction unmatched. The germline V gene encodes CDR1 SGDLS and CDR2 YYNGEE. The CDR3 sequence: CASSVQGAPTDTQYF. The DNA for the CDR3 is TGTGCCAGCAGCGTGCAGGGGGCGCCCACAGATACGCAGTATTTT.

The rearrangement links TRBV14 to TRBJ2-1; tentative D call: TRBD1 (5 bases). The germline V and J ends were trimmed by 1 base and 3 bases, with 13 bases remaining between them. Germline lookup yields CDR1 SGHDN and CDR2 FVKESK. CDR3 length: 16 residues. In DNA, the CDR3 is TGTGCCAGCAGCCAAGGAAGGGGTATAGGCTACAATGAGCAGTTCTTC. Amino acid sequence: CASSQGRGIGYNEQFF.

The gene calls are TRBV29-1 and TRBJ2-3; 11 nucleotides match TRBD2. The CDR3 runs to 15 residues. Looked up from germline, CDR1 is SQVTM and CDR2 is ANQGSEA. V lost 5 bases to trimming and J lost 3 bases; unmatched junction nucleotides: 7. In nucleotides, the CDR3 is TGCAGCGTTCATGGTCTAGCGGGAGGAACAGATACGCAGTATTTT. Encoded protein: CSVHGLAGGTDTQYF.

The rearrangement links TRBV28 to TRBJ1-5; D might be TRBD1 (6 bases). Germline-derived CDR1 and CDR2 are MDHEN and SYDVKM. V was pared by 5 bases and J by 8 bases, with 13 bases between. The CDR3 extends over 13 amino acids. CDR3 nucleotides: TGTGCCAGCAGTGTACCCAGGGGAGAGCCCCAGCATTTT. It specifies CASSVPRGEPQHF. Combining the CDR3 with reference TRBV28 and TRBJ1-5 gives the whole variable domain DVKVTQSSRYLVKRTGEKVFLECVQDMDHENMFWYRQDPGLGLRLIYFSYDVKMKEKGDIPEGYSVSREKKERFSLILESASTNQTSMYLCASSVPRGEPQHFGDGTRLSIL.

This chain uses TRBV5-1 with TRBJ2-7, with 9 positions matching TRBD1. Trimming cost V 5 bases and J 4 bases; bases outside gene matches: 7. CDR1 is SGHRS and CDR2 is YFSETQ in the germline V gene. The CDR3 contains 14 residues. The CDR3 protein is CASSLTGGTYEQYF. CDR3 DNA: TGCGCCAGCAGTTTAACAGGGGGCACATACGAGCAGTACTTC.

CDR3 bases: TGTGCCAGCAGCCAAGTACTAACAGGGGGTTACGAGCAGTACTTC. This encodes CASSQVLTGGYEQYF. V gene TRBV4-2 combines with J gene TRBJ2-7; the match to TRBD1 covers 8 bases. V trimming: 1 base; J trimming: 4 bases; junction bases outside the gene matches: 6. The CDR3 sequence is 15 residues long. Per the germline V gene, CDR1 is LGHNA and CDR2 is YNFKEQ.

The chain recombines TRBV28 with TRBJ2-1; the D is unclear. V was cut by 7 bases and J by 6 bases, with 7 bases left in between. Germline CDR1 is MDHEN and CDR2 is SYDVKM. This CDR3 is 11 amino acids long. CDR3 DNA: TGTGCCAGCACAAACGGCAATGAGCAGTTCTTC. It yields the protein CASTNGNEQFF.

This clone is a singleton in its sample. V and J are TRBV28 and TRBJ2-7; D unresolved. The length of the CDR3 is 15 residues. Germline-derived CDR1 and CDR2 are MDHEN and SYDVKM. V dropped 3 bases and J dropped 1 base, with 13 bases sitting between them. In DNA form, the CDR3 reads TGTGCCAGCAGTTTGTGGCAGGTATCGTCCTACGAGCAGTACTTC. As protein: CASSLWQVSSYEQYF.

The CDR3 region has the DNA TGCGCCAGCAGCGTGACTAGTATCACCCACGAGCAGTACTTC. Its translation is CASSVTSITHEQYF. This chain joins TRBV5-1 and TRBJ2-7; D perhaps matches TRBD2 (6 bases). Germline V CDR1 and CDR2: SGHRS, YFSETQ. V was shortened by 4 bases and J by 5 bases, with 16 bases between the two germline ends. The CDR3 runs 14 residues. The full variable domain, with the rest looked up from reference TRBV5-1 and TRBJ2-7, is KAGVTQTPRYLIKTRGQQVTLSCSPISGHRSVSWYQQTPGQGLQFLFEYFSETQRNKGNFPGRFSGRQFSNSRSEMNVSTLELGDSALYLCASSVTSITHEQYFGPGTRLTVT.

The chain recombines TRBV23-1 with TRBJ2-1; 8 bases line up with TRBD2. TRBV23-1 is an open reading frame, and its role is uncertain. CDR3 length: 17 amino acids. V shed 2 bases, J shed 4 bases, and the junction held 10 bases outside the gene matches. CDR3 sequence: CASSQPLEREFYNEQFF. The CDR3 coding sequence is TGCGCCAGCAGTCAACCACTGGAGCGGGAGTTTTACAATGAGCAGTTCTTC.

In nucleotides, the CDR3 is TGTGCCAGTACCCCGGGGGGGGGAGGAAGAGAAAAACTGTTTTTT. Translated, it gives CASTPGGGGREKLFF. The genes are TRBV25-1 and TRBJ1-4; D possibly corresponds to TRBD1 (5 bases). The V end lost 9 bases, the J end lost 8 bases, and 22 bases lay between the germline ends. The CDR3 is made up of 15 amino acids. The V gene's germline CDR1 is MGHDK and CDR2 SYGVNS.

The rearrangement joins TRBV5-1 to TRBJ1-4; weak D call: TRBD1 (5 bases). Trimming took 6 bases from V and 3 from J, leaving 12 bases between them. The CDR3 has 14 residues. CDR1 is SGHRS and CDR2 is YFSETQ in the germline V gene. Here the CDR3 reads CASTRGGPNEKLFF. CDR3 DNA sequence: TGCGCCAGCACCCGGGGGGGACCTAATGAAAAACTGTTTTTT.

The chain uses TRBV11-3 and TRBJ2-5; the D gene is possibly TRBD2 (6 bases). The CDR3 runs 14 residues. Trimming took off 2 bases at V and 2 bases at J, with 9 bases between the two ends. Germline V gene lookup returns CDR1 SGHNT and CDR2 YENEEA. The CDR3 nucleotides are TGTGCCAGCAGCTTACGCGGGAAGCAAGAGACCCAGTACTTC. It translates to CASSLRGKQETQYF.

The chain carries TRBV27 and TRBJ1-1; 9 nucleotides line up with TRBD1. Germline V CDR1 and CDR2: MNHEY, SMNVEV (reference sequence). This CDR3 has 16 residues. Unmatched junction bases numbered 6, after V lost 0 bases and J lost 4 bases. The CDR3 region has the DNA TGTGCCAGCAGTTTATCGTGGGGGACAGGGTTCACTGAAGCTTTCTTT. It encodes CASSLSWGTGFTEAFF.

The chain couples TRBV30 to TRBJ2-1; D unresolved. The CDR3 spans 12 residues. Trimming left V 0 bases short and J 4 bases short, with 4 bases between. Germline CDR1 is GTSNPN and CDR2 is SVGIG (reference sequence). CDR3 sequence (DNA): TGTGCCTGGAGTGTACAGTACAATGAGCAGTTCTTC. This encodes CAWSVQYNEQFF.

V and J are TRBV4-3 and TRBJ2-7; a possible D gene is TRBD1 (5 bases). CDR1 is LGHNA, CDR2 YSLEER, per germline. CDR3 length equals 13 residues. Trimming took 2 bases from V and 4 from J, leaving 9 bases between them. Here the CDR3 reads CASSQLPGYEQYF. The CDR3, as DNA: TGCGCCAGCAGCCAACTTCCAGGGTACGAGCAGTACTTC.

V and J are TRBV7-3 and TRBJ2-5, with 7 bases lining up with TRBD1. The CDR3 sequence is 13 residues long. CDR1 SGHTA and CDR2 FQGTGA come from the germline V gene. Trimming at V came to 5 bases and at J to 5 bases, leaving 5 bases not matched to a gene. CDR3 amino acids: CASSLTGLETQYF. CDR3 nucleotides: TGTGCCAGCAGCCTGACAGGGCTGGAGACCCAGTACTTC.

The chain has TRBV27 and TRBJ2-7; TRBD1 aligns across 7 bases. Trimming cost V 6 bases and J 6 bases; bases outside gene matches: 17. CDR3 length: 16 amino acids. Germline V lookup: CDR1 MNHEY, CDR2 SMNVEV (reference sequence). Written as DNA, the CDR3 is TGTGCCAGCAGCCCCCGGGGTGAGACAGGGCTCGTCGAGCAGTACTTC. This translates into CASSPRGETGLVEQYF.

The chain couples TRBV6-2 or TRBV6-3 to TRBJ1-4, with TRBD1 matching 8 bases. The germline CDR1 and CDR2 sequences are MNHEY and SVGEGT. V gave up 3 bases and J gave up 5 bases; unmatched junction bases: 11. This CDR3 has 17 residues. CDR3 DNA: TGTGCCAGCAGTTATGGGACAGGCCGCGCCTCAAATGAAAAACTGTTTTTT. Amino acid sequence: CASSYGTGRASNEKLFF.

The chain is built from TRBV3-1 (or the pseudogene TRBV3-2) and TRBJ2-1; 12 nucleotides line up with TRBD2. Germline V gene sequence: CDR1 LGHDT, CDR2 YNNKEL (reference sequence). The CDR3 length is 14 residues. V lost 4 bases, J lost 9 bases, and 4 bases stayed unmatched. CDR3 amino acids: CASSPLAGGGEQFF. DNA for the CDR3: TGTGCCAGCAGCCCGCTAGCGGGAGGGGGTGAGCAGTTCTTC.

The chain couples TRBV18 to TRBJ1-6; the D is unclear. CDR3 length equals 13 residues. Per germline, CDR1 KGHSH and CDR2 LQKENI. V was shortened by 3 bases and J by 7 bases, with 7 bases between the two germline ends. Here the CDR3 reads CASSPDKNSPLHF. For the CDR3, the DNA is TGTGCCAGCTCACCCGACAAGAATTCACCCCTCCACTTT.

This clone was counted a few times. The chain's CDR3 is CASSYEGASDTQYF. Written as DNA, the CDR3 is TGTGCCAGCAGTTACGAGGGAGCGTCAGATACGCAGTATTTT. The V and J genes are TRBV6-2 or TRBV6-3 and TRBJ2-3; possibly TRBD2 for D (5 bases). V lost 2 bases and J lost 4, with 10 bases in between. CDR1 is MNHEY, CDR2 SVGEGT, per germline. The CDR3 length is 14 residues.

This clone was seen a handful of times. This rearrangement joins TRBV27 to TRBJ2-6; no firm D call. CDR1 is MNHEY and CDR2 is SMNVEV in the germline V gene (reference sequence). CDR3 length: 15 amino acids. The V and J ends lost 6 bases and 0 bases respectively, with 9 bases between them. The CDR3 loop reads CASSRRASGANVLTF. The CDR3 DNA reads TGTGCCAGCAGCCGCCGCGCCTCTGGGGCCAACGTCCTGACTTTC.

The chain couples TRBV19 to TRBJ2-5; 12 bases are a match to TRBD1. The CDR3 contains 17 residues. From germline, CDR1 is LNHDA and CDR2 SQIVND (reference sequence). J lost 5 bases, V lost 3 bases, and 10 bases had no gene match. CDR3 residues: CASSIDGTGGLLETQYF. CDR3 DNA sequence: TGTGCCAGTAGTATTGATGGGACAGGGGGCTTATTGGAGACCCAGTACTTC.

This CDR3 is CASSMTSAIGYEQYF. The CDR3 DNA reads TGTGCCAGTAGTATGACTAGCGCCATCGGATACGAGCAGTACTTC. This chain links TRBV19 with TRBJ2-7; 8 bases are a match to TRBD2. This CDR3 is built from 15 residues. The germline CDR1 and CDR2 sequences are LNHDA and SQIVND (reference sequence). With 3 bases clipped from V and 4 bases from J, the junction kept 8 bases outside the gene matches.

The genes are TRBV5-1 and TRBJ2-7; 9 bases fit TRBD1. Trimming at V came to 1 base and at J to 1 base, leaving 3 bases not matched to a gene. The CDR3 is 15 residues long. Germline CDR1 is SGHRS and CDR2 is YFSETQ. The CDR3 sequence is CASSLSGTGSYEQYF. The CDR3 nucleotides are TGCGCCAGCAGCTTGTCTGGGACAGGGTCCTACGAGCAGTACTTC.